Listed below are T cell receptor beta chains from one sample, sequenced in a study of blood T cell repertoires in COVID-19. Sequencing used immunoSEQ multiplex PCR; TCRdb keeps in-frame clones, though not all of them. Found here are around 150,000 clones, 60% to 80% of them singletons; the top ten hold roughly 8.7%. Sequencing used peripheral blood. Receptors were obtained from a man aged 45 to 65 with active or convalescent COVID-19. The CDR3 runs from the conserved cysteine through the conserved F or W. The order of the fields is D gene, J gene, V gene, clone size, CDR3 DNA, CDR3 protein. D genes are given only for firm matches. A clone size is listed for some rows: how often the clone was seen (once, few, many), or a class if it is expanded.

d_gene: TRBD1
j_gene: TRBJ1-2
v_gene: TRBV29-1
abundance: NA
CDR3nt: TGCAGCGTTCGGACAGGGGGCGGCTATGGCTACACCTTC
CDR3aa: CSVRTGGGYGYTF

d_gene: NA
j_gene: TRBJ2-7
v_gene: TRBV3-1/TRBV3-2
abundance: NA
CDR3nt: TGTGCCAGCAGCCAGGCAGCCTACGAGCAGTACTTC
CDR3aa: CASSQAAYEQYF

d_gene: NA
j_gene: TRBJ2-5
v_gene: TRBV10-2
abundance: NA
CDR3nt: TGCGCCAGCAGGAAGTCGGGGGGCACCGAGACCCAGTACTTC
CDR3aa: CASRKSGGTETQYF

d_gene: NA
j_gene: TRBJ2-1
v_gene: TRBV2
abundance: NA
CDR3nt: TGTGCCAGCACAGACAATGAGCAGTTCTTC
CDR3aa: CASTDNEQFF

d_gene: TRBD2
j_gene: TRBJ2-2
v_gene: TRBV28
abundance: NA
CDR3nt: TGTGCCAGCAACCCCCTAGCGGGAGTGTCAGGGGAGCTGTTTTTT
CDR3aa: CASNPLAGVSGELFF

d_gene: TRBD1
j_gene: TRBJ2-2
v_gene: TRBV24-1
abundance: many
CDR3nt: TGTGCCACCAGTGATCCCCCGGGACAGGGTACCGGGGAGCTGTTTTTT
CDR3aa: CATSDPPGQGTGELFF

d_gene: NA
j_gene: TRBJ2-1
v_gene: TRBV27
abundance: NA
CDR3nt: TGTGCCAGCAGTCATACAGTGGGTCTCTACAATGAGCAGTTCTTC
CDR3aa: CASSHTVGLYNEQFF

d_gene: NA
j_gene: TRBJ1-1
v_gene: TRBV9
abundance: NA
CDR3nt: TGTGCCAGCAGCGTAGGAGGGACTGAAGCTTTCTTT
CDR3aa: CASSVGGTEAFF

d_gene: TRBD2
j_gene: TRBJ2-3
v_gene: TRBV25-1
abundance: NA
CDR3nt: TGTGCCAGCAGATTAGCGGGAGGGGTCACAGATACGCAGTATTTT
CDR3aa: CASRLAGGVTDTQYF

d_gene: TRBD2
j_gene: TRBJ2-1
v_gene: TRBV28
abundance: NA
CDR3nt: TGTGCCAGCAGGAAGACTAGCGGTTATTTCTCCTACAATGAGCAGTTCTTC
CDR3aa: CASRKTSGYFSYNEQFF

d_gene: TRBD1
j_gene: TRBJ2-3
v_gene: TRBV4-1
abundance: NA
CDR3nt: TGCGCCAGCAGCCAAGGGCCAGGGGGCGGGGGCACAGATACGCAGTATTTT
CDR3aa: CASSQGPGGGGTDTQYF

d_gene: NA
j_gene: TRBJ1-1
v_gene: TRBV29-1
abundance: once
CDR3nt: TGCAGCGTTGACGGGGGGAACACTGAAGCTTTCTTT
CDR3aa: CSVDGGNTEAFF

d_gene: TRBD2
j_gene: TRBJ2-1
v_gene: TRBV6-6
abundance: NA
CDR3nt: TGTGCCAGCAGTTCCCCCAGCGGGAGGGCCAGGAATGAGCAGTTCTTC
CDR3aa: CASSSPSGRARNEQFF

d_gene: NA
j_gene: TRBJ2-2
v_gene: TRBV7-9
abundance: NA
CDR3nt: TGTGCCAGCAGCTTAGGGACAGGAGATCCCGGGAGCACCGGGGAGCTGTTTTTT
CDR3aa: CASSLGTGDPGSTGELFF

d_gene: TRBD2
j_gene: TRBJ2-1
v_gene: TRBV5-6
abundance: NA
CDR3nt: TGTGCCAGCAGCTTGGGAGCGGGAGGTATCTATGAGCAGTTCTTC
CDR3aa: CASSLGAGGIYEQFF

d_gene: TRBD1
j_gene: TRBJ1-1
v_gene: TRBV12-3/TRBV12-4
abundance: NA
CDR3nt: TGTGCCAGCAGTTACAGGGGGGGCACTGAAGCTTTCTTT
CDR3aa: CASSYRGGTEAFF

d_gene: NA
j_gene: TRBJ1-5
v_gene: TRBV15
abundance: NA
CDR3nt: TGTGCCACCAGCAGAGATCCCGGGAACACTCAGCCCCAGCATTTT
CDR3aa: CATSRDPGNTQPQHF

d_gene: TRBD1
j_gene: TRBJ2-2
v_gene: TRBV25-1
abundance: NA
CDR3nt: TGTGCCAGCAGTGGGACAGGGTTCACCGGGGAGCTGTTTTTT
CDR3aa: CASSGTGFTGELFF

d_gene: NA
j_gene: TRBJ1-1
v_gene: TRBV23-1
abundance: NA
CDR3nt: TGCGCCAGCAGTCAGCCGGAGGACCCGAGGGACACTGAAGCTTTCTTT
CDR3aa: CASSQPEDPRDTEAFF

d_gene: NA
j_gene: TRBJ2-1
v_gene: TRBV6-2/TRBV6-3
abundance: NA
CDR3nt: TGTGCCAGCAGTTACCGCGCGGGGAGCTCCTACAATGAGCAGTTCTTC
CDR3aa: CASSYRAGSSYNEQFF

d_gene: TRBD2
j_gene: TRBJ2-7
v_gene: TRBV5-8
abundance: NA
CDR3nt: TGTGCCAGCAGCTTGGTCCTAGCGGGAGAGGGCCACGAGCAGTACTTC
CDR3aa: CASSLVLAGEGHEQYF

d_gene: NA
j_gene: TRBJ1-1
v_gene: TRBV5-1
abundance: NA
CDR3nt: TGCGCCAGCAGCTTCGCGGACTCGGAAGCTTTCTTT
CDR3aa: CASSFADSEAFF

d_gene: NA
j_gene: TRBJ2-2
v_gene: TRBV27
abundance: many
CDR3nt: TGTGCCAGCAGTCCTTTTGTCACCGGGGAGCTGTTTTTT
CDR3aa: CASSPFVTGELFF

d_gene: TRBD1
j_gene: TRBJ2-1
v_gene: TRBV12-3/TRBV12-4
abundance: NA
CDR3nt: TGTGCCAGCAGTTCACAGGGGATTCAGTTCTTC
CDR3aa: CASSSQGIQFF